This entry lists 8 T cell receptor beta chains sequenced from one sample in a study of blood T cells in healthy people across ages. Through a sample-barcoded 5' primer and a J-beta primer mix, a second PCR was run for roughly 7 to 12 cycles. TCRdb reprocessed the 5' RACE reads via MiXCR and lists one record per CDR3 protein. The sample includes roughly 1,300,000 distinct CDR3 sequences, approximately 59% of them seen just once. Material: blood. The receptors come from a man aged 18 to 29 in good health.

This chain joins TRBV10-2 and TRBJ1-5; no reliable D call. This CDR3 is 15 amino acids long. Germline V gene sequence: CDR1 WSHSY, CDR2 SAAADI. Trimming took off 3 bases at V and 2 bases at J, with 11 bases between the two ends. CDR3 in amino acids: CASSDSSIGNQPQHF. The CDR3 nucleotides are TGCGCCAGCAGTGATAGTAGCATCGGCAATCAGCCCCAGCATTTT.

For the CDR3, the DNA is TGCAGTGCTAGGGGACCAAGCCTTACCTACGAGCAGTACTTC. It translates to CSARGPSLTYEQYF. V usage is TRBV20-1 and J usage is TRBJ2-5, with D possibly called TRBD1 or TRBD2 (5 bases each). The DNA end is a closer match to TRBJ2-7, so the J assignment may be wrong. Germline CDR1 reads DFQATT; CDR2 reads SNEGSKA (reference sequence). The CDR3 loop spans 14 amino acids.

The chain carries TRBV18 and TRBJ2-7, with 8 nucleotides matching TRBD1. Germline trimming cut 6 bases from V and 0 bases from J; bases unmatched to any gene: 10. CDR1 KGHSH and CDR2 LQKENI come from the germline V gene. This CDR3 comprises 16 residues. The CDR3: CASSLVPGQVSYEQYF. CDR3 DNA sequence: TGTGCCAGCTCCCTAGTTCCGGGACAGGTCTCCTACGAGCAGTACTTC.

The CDR3 coding sequence is TGTGCCAGCAGCTTAGCCTCCAGCGACGGCTACACCTTC. It specifies CASSLASSDGYTF. The chain is built from TRBV7-2 and TRBJ1-2; D not resolved. V was shortened by 0 bases and J by 8 bases, with 10 bases between the two germline ends. The CDR3 contains 13 residues. CDR1 and CDR2 (germline): SGHTA, FQGNSA. Full variable domain (rest looked up from reference TRBV7-2 and TRBJ1-2): GAGVSQSPSNKVTEKGKDVELRCDPISGHTALYWYRQSLGQGLEFLIYFQGNSAPDKSGLPSDRFSAERTGGSVSTLTIQRTQQEDSAVYLCASSLASSDGYTFGSGTRLTVV.

With regard to this clonotype: One end of the junction is discordant with germline, which a read error may explain. CDR3 amino acids: CAGSLEGYGYTF. CDR3 DNA sequence: TGTGCCGGCAGCTTAGAAGGCTATGGCTACACCTTC. This chain uses TRBV7-2 with TRBJ1-2; no clear D. Germline values: CDR1 SGHTA, CDR2 FQGNSA. This CDR3 comprises 12 residues.

In its sample, this clonotype was seen a few times. The rearrangement links TRBV20-1 to TRBJ2-7, with 8 bases that match TRBD1. Unmatched junction bases numbered 7, after V lost 6 bases and J lost 3 bases. The CDR3 has 13 amino acids. Germline CDR1 reads DFQATT; CDR2 reads SNEGSKA (reference sequence). The CDR3 loop is CSARYGQGYEQYF. In nucleotides, the CDR3 is TGCAGTGCGAGATACGGACAGGGCTACGAGCAGTACTTC.

J is TRBJ2-4 and V is TRBV9, with D maybe TRBD2 (5 bases). The DNA end is a closer match to TRBJ2-7, so the J assignment may be wrong. This CDR3 has 16 amino acids. The germline V gene encodes CDR1 SGDLS and CDR2 YYNGEE. The CDR3 loop is CASSVGLSEGTYEQYF. CDR3 nucleotide sequence: TGTGCCAGCAGCGTAGGTCTTAGCGAGGGAACCTACGAGCAGTACTTC.

The chain carries TRBV5-1 and TRBJ2-7; 8 bases map to TRBD1. Germline V gene lookup returns CDR1 SGHRS and CDR2 YFSETQ. The CDR3 is 15 residues long. V was clipped by 0 bases and J by 3 bases; unmatched bases: 5. The CDR3 nucleotides read TGCGCCAGCAGCTTGGGGCAGGGGGCTGTCTACGAGCAGTACTTC. Translating gives CASSLGQGAVYEQYF.